This TCR beta chain is from a study of blood T cell repertoires in COVID-19. Across the whole study: Whether acute or convalescent, the COVID-19 samples came from the United States, Italy and Spain. Nucleic acid was either cDNA or gDNA, and it came from T cells, B-cell-depleted T cells, or PBMCs.

V shed 0 bases and J shed 2 bases, with 6 bases lying between them. The CDR3 is made up of 14 amino acids. CDR1 SGHVS and CDR2 FQNEAQ come from the germline V gene. In the study's own analysis: Amplification from reference gene primers served as the basis for estimated nucleated cell counts. The repertoire was sequenced with immunoSEQ multiplex PCR; TCRdb's copy has only in-frame clones and lacks some. V and J calls and clone size are those listed in that table; D and trimming were worked out from the DNA. The data show roughly 130,000 clones, around 80% seen once. This chain uses TRBV7-8 with TRBJ2-3; tentatively, D is TRBD1 (6 bases). Material for sequencing was peripheral blood. This TCR derives from a man aged 45-60 years with acute or convalescent COVID-19. This CDR3 is CASSLAGATDTQYF. The CDR3 DNA reads as TGTGCCAGCAGCTTAGCGGGGGCCACAGATACGCAGTATTTT.